The next 8 T cell receptor beta chains were all read from a single sample in a study of cytomegalovirus exposure and HLA in healthy donors. Amplification used 60 Vbeta primers and 13 Jbeta primers. Profiled with immunoSEQ multiplex PCR; TCRdb holds only in-frame clones, not every one. The sample contains 110,000 or so clones, just under 80% of which appear only once. The sequenced sample consisted of PBMCs. The receptors were sampled from a male donor in good health and CMV-seronegative.

This sequence joins TRBV19 and TRBJ2-1, with 7 bases lining up with TRBD2. The CDR3 has 15 residues. Losses at the gene ends were 3 bases for V and 4 bases for J; bases not matched to a gene: 6. CDR1 and CDR2 (germline): LNHDA, SQIVND (reference sequence). The CDR3 here is CASSMGGSRYNEQFF. The CDR3 region has the DNA TGTGCCAGTAGTATGGGCGGGAGTAGGTACAATGAGCAGTTCTTC.

This chain joins TRBV11-2 and TRBJ1-2; D may be TRBD1 (5 bases). CDR3 size: 13 residues. Looked up from germline, CDR1 is SGHAT and CDR2 is FQNNGV. Trimming stripped 1 base from V and 4 bases from J, with 7 bases between. CDR3 amino acids: CASSLGGLYGYTF. The DNA of the CDR3 is TGTGCCAGCAGCTTAGGGGGACTCTATGGCTACACCTTC.

V and J are TRBV5-1 and TRBJ1-6; 9 nucleotides line up with TRBD1. Losses at the gene ends were 6 bases for V and 10 bases for J; bases not matched to a gene: 11. The germline gives CDR1 SGHRS, CDR2 YFSETQ. This CDR3 contains 15 residues. Written as DNA, the CDR3 is TGCGCCAGCACCGAAAGGACAGGGGAGGAATCACCCCTCCACTTT. This encodes CASTERTGEESPLHF.

The chain joins TRBV21-1 to TRBJ2-2; the DNA was not used to check the table's D call, TRBD2. TRBV21-1 counts as a pseudogene. There are 16 residues in the CDR3. In nucleotides, the CDR3 is TGTGCCAGCAGCCCTACTAGCGGGAGGGTGGTCGGGGAGCTGTTTTTT. Protein: CASSPTSGRVVGELFF.

The sample holds a few counts of this clone. The chain couples TRBV6-1 to TRBJ2-6, with unresolved D. Trimming stripped 4 bases from V and 0 bases from J, with 4 bases between. From germline, CDR1 is MNHNS and CDR2 SASEGT. There are 14 residues in the CDR3. The CDR3 sequence is CASSAGSGANVLTF. CDR3 DNA: TGTGCCAGCAGTGCAGGCTCTGGGGCCAACGTCCTGACTTTC.

This chain joins TRBV28 and TRBJ2-3; 9 nucleotides agree with TRBD2. J gave up 3 bases and V 1 base, and 5 bases lay outside the gene matches. The CDR3 loop spans 16 amino acids. Germline values: CDR1 MDHEN, CDR2 SYDVKM. The CDR3 DNA reads TGTGCCAGCAGTTTATTTATAGCGGGAGTAACAGATACGCAGTATTTT. Translating gives CASSLFIAGVTDTQYF.

This clone has a handful of counts. The chain recombines TRBV2 with TRBJ1-1, with TRBD1 identical over 7 bases. The CDR3 runs 14 residues. V lost 5 bases to trimming and J lost 1 base; unmatched junction nucleotides: 4. CDR1 is SNHLY, CDR2 FYNNEI, per germline. CDR3 nucleotide sequence: TGTGCCAGCAGTAAACAGGGGTCGAACACTGAAGCTTTCTTT. As protein: CASSKQGSNTEAFF.

The CDR3 sequence is CASSLGLAGHEQYF. The CDR3 nucleotides read TGTGCCAGCAGTCTTGGACTAGCGGGGCACGAGCAGTACTTC. The chain uses TRBV28 and TRBJ2-7, with 12 bases fitting TRBD2. This CDR3 region has 14 residues. The J segment lost 5 bases and the V segment lost 5 bases, leaving 4 bases of the junction unmatched. CDR1 MDHEN and CDR2 SYDVKM come from the germline V gene.